This TCR beta chain was captured in a study of cytomegalovirus exposure and HLA in healthy donors. Whole-study context: For the approximately 400 genotyped donors, roughly 80% fell within the Caucasian-associated ancestry cluster.

PCR amplification relied on 60 Vbeta primers (plus 13 Jbeta primers). Clones were read by immunoSEQ multiplex PCR, and TCRdb kept only the in-frame ones, dropping some. The sample yields about 190,000 clones, 75% to 90% seen once. There are 14 residues in the CDR3. Germline assignment: CDR1 LGHNA and CDR2 YSLEER. V dropped 0 bases and J dropped 4 bases, with 9 bases sitting between them. V gene TRBV4-3 combines with J gene TRBJ1-2, with D possibly being TRBD1 (5 bases). The sample taken for sequencing was PBMCs. This TCR derives from a boy younger than 10 in good health and CMV-seronegative. This CDR3 reads CASSQDLRGYGYTF. CDR3 in DNA: TGCGCCAGCAGCCAAGATTTAAGGGGCTATGGCTACACCTTC.